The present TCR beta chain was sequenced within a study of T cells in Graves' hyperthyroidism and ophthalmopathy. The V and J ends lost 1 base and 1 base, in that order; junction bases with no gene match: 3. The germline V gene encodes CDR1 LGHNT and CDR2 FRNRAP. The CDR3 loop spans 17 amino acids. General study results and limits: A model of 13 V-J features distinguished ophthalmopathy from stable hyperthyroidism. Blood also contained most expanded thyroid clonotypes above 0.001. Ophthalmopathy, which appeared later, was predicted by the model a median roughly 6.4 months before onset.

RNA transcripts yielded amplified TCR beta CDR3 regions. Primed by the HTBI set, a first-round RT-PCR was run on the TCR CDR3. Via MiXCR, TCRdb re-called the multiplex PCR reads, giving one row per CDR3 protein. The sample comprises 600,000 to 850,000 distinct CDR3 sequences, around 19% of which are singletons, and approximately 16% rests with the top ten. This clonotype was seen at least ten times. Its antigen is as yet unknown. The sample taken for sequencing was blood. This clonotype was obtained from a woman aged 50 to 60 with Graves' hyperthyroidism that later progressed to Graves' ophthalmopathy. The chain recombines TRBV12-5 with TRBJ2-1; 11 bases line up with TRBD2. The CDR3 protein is CASGLASGGISYNEQFF. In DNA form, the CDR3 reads TGTGCTAGTGGTTTGGCTAGCGGGGGGATTTCCTACAATGAGCAGTTCTTC.